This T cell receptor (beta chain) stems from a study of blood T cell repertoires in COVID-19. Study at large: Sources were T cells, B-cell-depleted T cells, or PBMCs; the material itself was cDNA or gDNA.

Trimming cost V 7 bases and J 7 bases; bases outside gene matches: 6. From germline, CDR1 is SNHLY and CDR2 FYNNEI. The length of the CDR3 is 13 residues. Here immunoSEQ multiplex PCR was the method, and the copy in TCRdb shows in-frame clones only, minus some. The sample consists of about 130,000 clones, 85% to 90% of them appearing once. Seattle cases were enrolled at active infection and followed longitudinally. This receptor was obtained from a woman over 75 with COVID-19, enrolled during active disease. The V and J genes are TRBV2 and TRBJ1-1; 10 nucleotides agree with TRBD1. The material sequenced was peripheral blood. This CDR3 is CASNRDRGDEAFF. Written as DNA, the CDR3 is TGTGCCAGCAACCGGGACAGGGGTGATGAAGCTTTCTTT.